Shown below are 21 T cell receptor beta chains from a single sample sequenced in a study of post-analysis software for immune sequencing data. The authors incorporated unique molecular identifiers into the TCR beta cDNA libraries. In TCRdb, the PCR reads were re-called with MiXCR into one record per CDR3 protein. Among roughly 400,000 distinct CDR3 sequences, 39% were seen once, and the ten largest hold approximately 7.1%. Their antigens are not known. Study results and limitations: Comparison of patients with controls showed a handful of TRBV segments more frequent in patients, TRBV5-6, TRBV5-1 and TRBV20-1 among them.

Source material: blood. These receptors were collected from a girl aged 2 to 10 with multiple sclerosis.

J is TRBJ2-1 and V is TRBV4-1; 13 nucleotides line up with TRBD2. The V gene's germline CDR1 is MGHRA and CDR2 YSYEKL. V trimming: 4 bases; J trimming: 6 bases; junction bases outside the gene matches: 12. This CDR3 comprises 18 residues. The CDR3: CASSLSAVGTSGANEQFF. CDR3 bases: TGCGCCAGCAGCCTCTCCGCGGTAGGGACTAGCGGGGCCAATGAGCAGTTCTTC.

This clonotype has more than one count but fewer than ten. The DNA of the CDR3 is TGTGCCAGCAGCTTACTAGGGAACTACGAGCAGTACTTC. The encoded protein is CASSLLGNYEQYF. The chain couples TRBV7-2 to TRBJ2-7; D gene unclear. The CDR3 contains 13 residues. CDR1 SGHTA and CDR2 FQGNSA come from the germline V gene. V lost 2 bases, J lost 3 bases, and 8 bases lay in between.

This clonotype has just a few counts. The rearrangement uses TRBV7-6 and TRBJ2-1; maybe TRBD1 (5 bases). Germline assignment: CDR1 SGHVS and CDR2 FNYEAQ. The CDR3 is 13 amino acids. V was pared by 4 bases and J by 5 bases, with 9 bases between. The CDR3 sequence is CASSSWGHNEQFF. As DNA, the CDR3 is TGTGCCAGCAGCTCCTGGGGCCACAATGAGCAGTTCTTC.

In this sample, this clonotype turned up many times. Germline and junction disagree at one end, which may indicate a read error. The rearrangement links TRBV5-1 to TRBJ2-5; D not resolved. The CDR3 runs 12 residues. Germline values: CDR1 SGHRS, CDR2 YFSETQ. This chain's CDR3 is CASSLGQETQYF. The CDR3 DNA reads as TGTGCCAGCAGTTTGGGACAAGAGACCCAGTACTTC.

This rearrangement joins TRBV20-1 to TRBJ2-7, with TRBD2 matching 10 bases. The tail of the sequence fits TRBJ2-4 better, so the J call may be wrong. Germline V CDR1 and CDR2: DFQATT, SNEGSKA (reference sequence). This CDR3 has 14 residues. The CDR3 coding sequence is TGCAGTGCTAGCCTAGCGGGAGCTCGGGGCATTCAGTACTTC. This codes for CSASLAGARGIQYF.

This clonotype was seen once. The chain combines TRBV18 with TRBJ2-5; 7 bases are shared with TRBD1. The V segment lost 5 bases and the J segment 4 bases; nucleotides outside the gene matches: 10. This CDR3 spans 15 amino acids. Germline V CDR1 and CDR2: KGHSH, LQKENI. The chain's CDR3 is CASSSNGQVGETQYF. The CDR3 DNA sequence: TGTGCCAGCTCATCAAATGGACAGGTCGGAGAGACCCAGTACTTC.

The chain employs TRBV24-1 and TRBJ1-4, with TRBD1 identical over 7 bases. Trimming at V came to 5 bases and at J to 6 bases, leaving 5 bases not matched to a gene. Germline-derived CDR1 and CDR2 are KGHDR and SFDVKD. There are 14 residues in the CDR3. CDR3 residues: CATSGQGDYEKLFF. CDR3 coding DNA: TGTGCCACCAGTGGGCAGGGGGATTATGAAAAACTGTTTTTT.

This chain uses TRBV24-1 with TRBJ2-3, with 7 bases that match TRBD2. CDR3 length equals 17 residues. V lost 3 bases and J lost 4; bases outside the gene matches: 12. The germline gives CDR1 KGHDR, CDR2 SFDVKD. CDR3 amino acids: CATSDAWEGKVADTQYF. DNA for the CDR3: TGTGCCACCAGTGATGCCTGGGAGGGAAAGGTTGCAGATACGCAGTATTTT.

V gene TRBV3-1 combines with J gene TRBJ2-2; D uncertain. The CDR3 totals 13 residues. Germline V gene lookup returns CDR1 LGHDT and CDR2 YNNKEL (reference sequence). V lost 2 bases, J lost 9 bases, and 10 bases lay in between. Here the CDR3 reads CASSQWKGRELFF. The CDR3 DNA follows: TGTGCCAGCAGCCAATGGAAAGGAAGGGAGCTGTTTTTT.

The chain combines TRBV28 with TRBJ2-3; D unclear. The CDR3 totals 15 residues. Trimming removed 3 bases at V and 0 bases at J, with 10 bases between. Germline-derived CDR1 and CDR2 are MDHEN and SYDVKM. CDR3 amino acids: CASSFQWDSTDTQYF. The CDR3 DNA sequence: TGTGCCAGCAGTTTTCAGTGGGATAGCACAGATACGCAGTATTTT.

A few counts support this clonotype. The chain links TRBV4-2 to TRBJ2-1; perhaps TRBD2 as D (6 bases). V dropped 1 base and J dropped 1 base, with 14 bases sitting between them. The CDR3 sequence is 17 residues long. CDR1 is LGHNA and CDR2 is YNFKEQ in the germline V gene. CDR3 bases: TGTGCCAGCAGCCAAGGTCCCGGGACTGGTTCCTACAATGAGCAGTTCTTC. It is translated as CASSQGPGTGSYNEQFF.

The chain employs TRBV12-3 or TRBV12-4 and TRBJ2-4; unclear D gene. TRBJ2-7 matches the DNA end more closely, so the J call is doubtful. This CDR3 is built from 12 residues. CDR3 region: CASSSSGIEQYF. DNA of the CDR3: TGTGCCAGCAGTTCCTCAGGAATCGAGCAGTACTTC.

The table lists this clonotype with a count of one. Germline and junction disagree at one end, which may indicate a read error. J is TRBJ2-6 and V is TRBV7-3; 10 nucleotides agree with TRBD1. Germline loops: CDR1 SGHTA, CDR2 FQGTGA. CDR3 length: 17 amino acids. The CDR3: CASSPGTGVSGANVRTF. In DNA form, the CDR3 reads TGTGCCAGCAGCCCCGGGACAGGGGTCTCTGGGGCCAACGTCCGGACTTTC.

Regarding this clonotype: The junction departs from germline at one end; a sequencing error may be responsible. The chain recombines TRBV27 with TRBJ2-3, with D possibly being TRBD2 (6 bases). This CDR3 region has 13 residues. Germline CDR1 and CDR2: MNHEY and SMNVEV (reference sequence). CDR3 protein: CAGSLSEGSGWYF. CDR3 DNA: TGTGCCGGCAGTTTATCGGAGGGGAGCGGTTGGTATTTT.

The chain employs TRBV11-2 and TRBJ1-1; 8 bases are a match to TRBD1. CDR1 is SGHAT and CDR2 is FQNNGV in the germline V gene. V dropped 4 bases and J dropped 1; count of bases not matched to a gene: 23. The CDR3 covers 21 residues. The CDR3 bases are TGTGCCAGCAGCTCGCTCGGGCGGAGGGACAGGAGTCGCCCACCGAACACTGAAGCTTTCTTT. Its protein is CASSSLGRRDRSRPPNTEAFF.

The V and J genes are TRBV5-1 and TRBJ2-1; 9 nucleotides align to TRBD2. The CDR3 is 12 residues long. Losses at the gene ends were 5 bases for V and 13 bases for J; bases not matched to a gene: 7. Per germline, CDR1 SGHRS and CDR2 YFSETQ. The CDR3 sequence: CASRNSGSLQFF. The CDR3 DNA reads as TGCGCCAGCAGGAATAGCGGGAGTTTACAGTTCTTC.

The chain is built from TRBV29-1 and TRBJ2-1; maybe TRBD2 (6 bases). Trimming shortened V by 1 base and J by 3 bases, and 10 bases separated the two germline ends. Germline values: CDR1 SQVTM, CDR2 ANQGSEA. CDR3 size: 14 residues. In nucleotides, the CDR3 is TGCAGCGTTGAAGTTCGGGGGAGCTACAATGAGCAGTTCTTC. Amino acid sequence: CSVEVRGSYNEQFF.

V gene TRBV12-3 or TRBV12-4 combines with J gene TRBJ2-5, with D tentatively TRBD1 (5 bases). This CDR3 has 15 residues. V lost 5 bases and J lost 5, with 18 bases in between. The CDR3 DNA sequence: TGTGCCAGCAGTACCTTAGACAGCACAGAGGAGACCCAGTACTTC. It codes for CASSTLDSTEETQYF.

CDR3 nucleotide sequence: TGTGCCAGCAGCTTGCAAGGACTAGCGGGAGAGCCCTACAATGAGCAGTTCTTC. Translation gives CASSLQGLAGEPYNEQFF. The gene calls are TRBV5-5 and TRBJ2-1; TRBD2 agrees at 13 bases. With V trimmed by 1 base and J by 2 bases, 6 bases remained unmatched. Germline values: CDR1 SGHKS, CDR2 YYEKEE (reference sequence). The CDR3 runs 18 residues.

The table lists this clonotype with a few counts. This chain links TRBV4-3 with TRBJ2-7; either TRBD1 or TRBD2 may fit D (6 bases each). The CDR3 is 15 amino acids. Germline V gene data show CDR1 as LGHNA and CDR2 as YSLEER. Trimming stripped 0 bases from V and 5 bases from J, with 14 bases between. Written as DNA, the CDR3 is TGCGCCAGCAGCCAAGAGGTCGGGGGCTATGACGAGCAGTACTTC. Protein sequence: CASSQEVGGYDEQYF.

This chain connects TRBV20-1 to TRBJ2-4, with D perhaps matching TRBD2 (6 bases). Gene TRBJ2-7 matches the end of the DNA better, so the J call may be wrong. Germline lookup yields CDR1 DFQATT and CDR2 SNEGSKA (reference sequence). This CDR3 comprises 13 residues. The CDR3 sequence is CSARTGESHEQYF. The CDR3 coding sequence is TGCAGTGCTAGGACGGGGGAGTCCCACGAGCAGTACTTC.